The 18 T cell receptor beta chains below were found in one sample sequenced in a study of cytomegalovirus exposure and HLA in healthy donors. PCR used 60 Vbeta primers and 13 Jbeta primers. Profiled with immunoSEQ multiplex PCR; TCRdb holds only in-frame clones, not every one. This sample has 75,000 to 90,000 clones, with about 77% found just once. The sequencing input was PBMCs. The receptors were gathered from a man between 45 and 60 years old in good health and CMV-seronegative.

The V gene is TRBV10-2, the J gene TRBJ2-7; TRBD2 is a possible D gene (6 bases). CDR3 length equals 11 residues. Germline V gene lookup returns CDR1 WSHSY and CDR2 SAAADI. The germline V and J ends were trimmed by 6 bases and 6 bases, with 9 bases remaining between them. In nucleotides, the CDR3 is TGCGCCAGCAGCGGGGGTGCCGAGCAGTACTTC. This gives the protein CASSGGAEQYF.

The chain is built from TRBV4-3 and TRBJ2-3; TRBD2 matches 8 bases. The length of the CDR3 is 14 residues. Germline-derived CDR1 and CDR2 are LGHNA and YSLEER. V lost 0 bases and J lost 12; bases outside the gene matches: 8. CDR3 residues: CASSQERGVRHQYF. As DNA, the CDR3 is TGCGCCAGCAGCCAAGAGCGGGGGGTCCGCCACCAGTATTTT.

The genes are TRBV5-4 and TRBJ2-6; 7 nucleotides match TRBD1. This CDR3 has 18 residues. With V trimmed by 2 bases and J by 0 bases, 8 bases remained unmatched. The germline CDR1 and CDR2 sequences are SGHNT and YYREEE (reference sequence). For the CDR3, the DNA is TGTGCCAGCAGCTTTAACGGACAGGCAATCTCTGGGGCCAACGTCCTGACTTTC. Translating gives CASSFNGQAISGANVLTF.

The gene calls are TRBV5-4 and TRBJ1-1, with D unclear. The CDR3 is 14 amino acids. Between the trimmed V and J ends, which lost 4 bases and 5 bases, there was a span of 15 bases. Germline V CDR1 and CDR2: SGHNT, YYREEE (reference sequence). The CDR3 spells CASSPGGLRTEAFF. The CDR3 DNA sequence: TGTGCCAGCAGCCCGGGCGGACTCCGGACTGAAGCTTTCTTT.

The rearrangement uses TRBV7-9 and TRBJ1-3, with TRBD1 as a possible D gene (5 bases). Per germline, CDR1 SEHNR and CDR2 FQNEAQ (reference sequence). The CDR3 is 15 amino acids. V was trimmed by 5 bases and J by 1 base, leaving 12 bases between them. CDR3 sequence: CASSPQQASGNTIYF. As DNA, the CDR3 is TGTGCCAGCAGCCCGCAACAGGCATCTGGAAACACCATATATTTT.

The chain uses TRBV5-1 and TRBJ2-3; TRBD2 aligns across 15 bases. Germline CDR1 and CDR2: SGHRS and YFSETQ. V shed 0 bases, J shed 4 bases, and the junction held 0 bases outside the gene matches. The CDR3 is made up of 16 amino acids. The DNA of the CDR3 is TGCGCCAGCAGCTTGGGGACTAGCGGGGGGGCAGATACGCAGTATTTT. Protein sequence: CASSLGTSGGADTQYF.

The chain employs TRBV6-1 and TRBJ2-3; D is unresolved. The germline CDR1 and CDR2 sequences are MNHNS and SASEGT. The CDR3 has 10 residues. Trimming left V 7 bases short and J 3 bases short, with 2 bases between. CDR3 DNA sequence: TGTGCCAGCACGACAGATACGCAGTATTTT. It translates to CASTTDTQYF.

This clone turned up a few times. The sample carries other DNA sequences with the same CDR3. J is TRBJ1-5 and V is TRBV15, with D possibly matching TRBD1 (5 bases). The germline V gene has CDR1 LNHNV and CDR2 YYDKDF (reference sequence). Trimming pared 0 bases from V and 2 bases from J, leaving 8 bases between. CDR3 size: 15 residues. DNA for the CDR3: TGTGCCACCAGCAGAGACCCGGGGGGCAATCAGCCCCAGCATTTT. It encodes CATSRDPGGNQPQHF.

The CDR3 nucleotides are TGTGCCAGCAGCTTGGGGACTAGCGGGGGGGCCAAAGAGACCCAGTACTTC. It translates to CASSLGTSGGAKETQYF. This rearrangement joins TRBV5-4 to TRBJ2-5; 15 positions agree with TRBD2. Germline-derived CDR1 and CDR2 are SGHNT and YYREEE (reference sequence). The CDR3 covers 17 residues. Trimming cost V 0 bases and J 3 bases; bases outside gene matches: 3.

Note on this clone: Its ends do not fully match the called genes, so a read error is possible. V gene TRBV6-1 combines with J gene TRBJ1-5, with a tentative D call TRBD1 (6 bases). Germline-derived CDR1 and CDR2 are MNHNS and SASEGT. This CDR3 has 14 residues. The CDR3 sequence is CASREAGGNQPQHF. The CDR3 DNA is TGTGCCAGCAGGGAAGCAGGGGGCAATCAGCCCCAGCATTTT.

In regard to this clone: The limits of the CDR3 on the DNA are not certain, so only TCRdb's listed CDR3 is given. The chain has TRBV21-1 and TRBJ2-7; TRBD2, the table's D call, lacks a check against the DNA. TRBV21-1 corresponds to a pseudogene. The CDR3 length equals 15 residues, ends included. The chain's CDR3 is CASSKWGGGTYEQYF.

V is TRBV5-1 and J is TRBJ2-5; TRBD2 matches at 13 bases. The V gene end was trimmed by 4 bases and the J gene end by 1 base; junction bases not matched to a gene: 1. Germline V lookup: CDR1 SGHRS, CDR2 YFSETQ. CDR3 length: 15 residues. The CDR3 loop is CASSRLAGGQETQYF. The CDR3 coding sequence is TGCGCCAGCAGCCGACTAGCGGGGGGCCAAGAGACCCAGTACTTC.

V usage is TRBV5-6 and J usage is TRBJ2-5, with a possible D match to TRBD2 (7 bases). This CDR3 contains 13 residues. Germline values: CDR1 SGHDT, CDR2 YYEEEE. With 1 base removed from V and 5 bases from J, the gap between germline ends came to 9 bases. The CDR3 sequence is CASSLRGGETQYF. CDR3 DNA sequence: TGTGCCAGCAGCTTGAGGGGGGGGGAGACCCAGTACTTC.

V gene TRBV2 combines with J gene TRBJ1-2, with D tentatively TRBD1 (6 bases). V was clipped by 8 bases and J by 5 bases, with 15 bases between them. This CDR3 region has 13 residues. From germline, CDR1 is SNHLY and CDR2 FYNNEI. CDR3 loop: CASSGQSKYGYTF. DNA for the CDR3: TGTGCCAGCTCCGGACAGTCGAAGTATGGCTACACCTTC.

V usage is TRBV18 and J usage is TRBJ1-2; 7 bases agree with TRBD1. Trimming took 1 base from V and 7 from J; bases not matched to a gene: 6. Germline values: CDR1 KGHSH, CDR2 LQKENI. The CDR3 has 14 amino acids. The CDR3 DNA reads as TGTGCCAGCTCACCACAAAGGGGACAGACTGGCTACACCTTC. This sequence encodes CASSPQRGQTGYTF.

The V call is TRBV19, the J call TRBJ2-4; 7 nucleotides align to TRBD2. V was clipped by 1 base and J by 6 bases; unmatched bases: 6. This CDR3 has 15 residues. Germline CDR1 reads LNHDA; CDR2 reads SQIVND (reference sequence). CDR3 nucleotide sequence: TGTGCCAGTAGTATAGGGGAGGGACTACGAAACATTCAGTACTTC. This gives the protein CASSIGEGLRNIQYF.

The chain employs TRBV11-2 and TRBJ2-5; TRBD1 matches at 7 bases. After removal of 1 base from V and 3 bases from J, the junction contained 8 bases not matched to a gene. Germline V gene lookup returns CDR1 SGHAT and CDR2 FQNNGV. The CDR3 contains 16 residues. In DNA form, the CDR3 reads TGTGCCAGCAGCTTAGTAATAAGGGGGCCTAAAGAGACCCAGTACTTC. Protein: CASSLVIRGPKETQYF.

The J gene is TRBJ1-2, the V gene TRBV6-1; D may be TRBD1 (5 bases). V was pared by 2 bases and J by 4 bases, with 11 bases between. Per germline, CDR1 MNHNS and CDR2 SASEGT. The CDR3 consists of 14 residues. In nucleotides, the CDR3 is TGTGCCAGCAGTGAATCGACAGTGGGCTATGGCTACACCTTC. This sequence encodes CASSESTVGYGYTF.